This T cell receptor beta chain was found in a study of blood T cells in healthy people across ages. A second about 7 to 11 cycle PCR used barcoded and J-beta primers. TCRdb re-called the 5' RACE reads with MiXCR, one entry per CDR3 protein. The sample has about 800,000 distinct CDR3 sequences; around 50% are singletons. The sequence was obtained from a man at least 80 years old in good health. Specimen: blood.

The CDR3 reads CASILRGGSSGELFF. CDR3 nucleotide sequence: TGTGCCAGCATTCTCAGAGGCGGGAGCTCCGGGGAGCTGTTTTTT. The chain couples TRBV27 to TRBJ2-2, with 7 bases identical to TRBD2. CDR3 length equals 15 residues. The germline V gene encodes CDR1 MNHEY and CDR2 SMNVEV (reference sequence). V was clipped by 7 bases and J by 6 bases; unmatched bases: 11.